The present entry profiles one T cell receptor beta chain with its context. The antigen remains undetermined. The data originate from a study of graft-versus-host responses after intestinal transplantation. Study summary: Recipients across the board were started on anti-thymocyte globulin induction, then kept on tacrolimus and steroids for two to three years.

Study-wide results and limits: Present in recipient marrow, GvH clones included some that appeared first in ileum or blood.

Data came from immunoSEQ multiplex PCR; TCRdb stores just in-frame clones and leaves some out. Of some 39,000 clones listed, 80% to 95% are singletons. The CDR3 is 14 amino acids. The V end lost 3 bases, the J end lost 4 bases, and 12 bases lay between the germline ends. Germline V lookup: CDR1 PRHDT, CDR2 FYEKMQ (reference sequence). The chain employs TRBV13 and TRBJ1-2; D not certain. Source: PBMCs, taken approximately 100 weeks after intestinal transplantation. This TCR was recovered from a human patient who received an intestinal transplant, so some T cells may come from the graft donor. This chain's CDR3 is CASSFRGDPYGYTF. The CDR3 bases are TGTGCCAGCAGCTTTCGCGGGGATCCCTATGGCTACACCTTC.